Listed here are 13 T cell receptor beta chains from one sample, sequenced in a study of immune characterization of retroperitoneal liposarcoma. TCRdb independently ran MiXCR on the PCR reads; one entry per CDR3 protein. The table lists about 12,000 distinct CDR3 sequences, over 45% of them singletons, with over 9% in the top ten. Sequencing used tumor tissue. Source of these receptors: a female donor with retroperitoneal liposarcoma.

The genes are TRBV7-2 and TRBJ1-1; 9 bases align to TRBD1. From germline, CDR1 is SGHTA and CDR2 FQGNSA. The CDR3 contains 17 residues. After removal of 4 bases from V and 0 bases from J, the junction contained 9 bases not matched to a gene. CDR3 protein: CASSSRTGALMNTEAFF. DNA of the CDR3: TGTGCCAGCAGCTCCCGGACAGGGGCACTTATGAACACTGAAGCTTTCTTT. Supplemented by reference TRBV7-2 and TRBJ1-1, the full variable domain reads GAGVSQSPSNKVTEKGKDVELRCDPISGHTALYWYRQSLGQGLEFLIYFQGNSAPDKSGLPSDRFSAERTGGSVSTLTIQRTQQEDSAVYLCASSSRTGALMNTEAFFGQGTRLTVV.

The chain carries TRBV7-2 and TRBJ2-1; 12 bases line up with TRBD2. V shed 5 bases, J shed 8 bases, and the junction held 16 bases outside the gene matches. Germline CDR1 is SGHTA and CDR2 is FQGNSA. The CDR3 extends over 18 amino acids. In DNA, the CDR3 is TGTGCCAGCAGCGGACCACAAATGCTAGCGGGAGGGAGCTATGAGCAGTTCTTC. It codes for CASSGPQMLAGGSYEQFF.

The V and J genes are TRBV25-1 and TRBJ2-1, with 9 bases that match TRBD1. Trimming at V came to 3 bases and at J to 9 bases, leaving 6 bases not matched to a gene. CDR3 length equals 14 residues. The V gene's germline CDR1 is MGHDK and CDR2 SYGVNS. CDR3 DNA sequence: TGTGCCAGCAGTGACATACAGGGGGCCATTGAGCAGTTCTTC. This sequence encodes CASSDIQGAIEQFF.

This chain links TRBV6-6 with TRBJ2-5, with D hard to call. The J call may be in error: the DNA end matches TRBJ2-1 better. The CDR3 extends over 13 amino acids. The germline V gene encodes CDR1 MNHNY and CDR2 SVGAGI (reference sequence). The chain's CDR3 is CASSYGWEVEQFF. DNA for the CDR3: TGTGCCAGCAGTTACGGGTGGGAAGTTGAGCAGTTCTTC.

The V gene is TRBV10-1, the J gene TRBJ2-4; 8 nucleotides align to TRBD1. This CDR3 has 13 residues. Trimming removed 3 bases from V and 8 bases from J; junction bases left unmatched: 3. Germline CDR1 reads WNHNN; CDR2 reads SYGVQD (reference sequence). CDR3 amino acids: CASSDRGLDIQYF. The CDR3, as DNA: TGCGCCAGCAGTGACAGGGGGCTTGACATTCAGTACTTC.

This clonotype is medium-sized (0.01 to 0.1%) within its sample. The chain links TRBV7-2 to TRBJ2-3, with TRBD2 matching 12 bases. V lost 2 bases and J lost 10; bases outside the gene matches: 7. The CDR3 spans 15 residues. Germline loops: CDR1 SGHTA, CDR2 FQGNSA. Written as DNA, the CDR3 is TGTGCCAGCAGCTTAAGGACTAGCGGGATGGTCCCGCAGTATTTT. It specifies CASSLRTSGMVPQYF.

A few counts support this clonotype. The V gene is TRBV7-6, the J gene TRBJ2-5, with a possible D match to TRBD1 (6 bases). The CDR3 totals 14 residues. The germline V gene has CDR1 SGHVS and CDR2 FNYEAQ. Trimming pared 3 bases from V and 11 bases from J, leaving 19 bases between. The chain's CDR3 is CASSFSQGSNEQYF. Here the CDR3 DNA reads TGTGCCAGCAGCTTTTCACAGGGCAGTAATGAGCAGTACTTC.

This clonotype rates as medium-sized. A single base separates this from a much larger clone, so it may be a read error. The chain couples TRBV6-5 to TRBJ2-1; 7 bases align to TRBD1. CDR1 and CDR2 (germline): MNHEY, SVGAGI. With 0 bases clipped from V and 13 bases from J, the junction kept 21 bases outside the gene matches. The CDR3 length is 18 residues. The CDR3 loop is CASSYSINDRVVRGTQFF. CDR3 bases: TGTGCCAGCAGTTACTCAATTAACGACAGGGTCGTCCGAGGGACCCAGTTCTTC.

The chain uses TRBV12-3 or TRBV12-4 and TRBJ1-1; a possible D gene is TRBD1 (5 bases). Trimming removed 3 bases from V and 6 bases from J, with 11 bases in between. The CDR3 sequence is 13 residues long. For the CDR3, the DNA is TGTGCCAGCAGTTTGACAGAATGGGCTGAAGCTTTCTTT. As protein: CASSLTEWAEAFF.

This clonotype turned up a few times. The chain combines TRBV6-5 with TRBJ2-2; possible D gene TRBD2, 5 bases. CDR3 size: 13 residues. Trimming took off 2 bases at V and 5 bases at J, with 6 bases between the two ends. Germline assignment: CDR1 MNHEY and CDR2 SVGAGI. The CDR3 sequence is CASSYRLTGELFF. For the CDR3, the DNA is TGTGCCAGCAGTTACCGACTAACCGGGGAGCTGTTTTTT.

With respect to this clonotype: The junction shows a germline mismatch at one end, possibly a read error. V is TRBV6-8 and J is TRBJ2-1, with D perhaps given as TRBD1 or TRBD2 (5 bases each). CDR3 length equals 14 residues. CDR1 and CDR2 from the germline V gene are MNHGY and SAAAGT. CDR3 sequence reads: CASRPGPPEGRRYF. In DNA, the CDR3 is TGTGCCAGCAGACCGGGACCTCCGGAAGGAAGGCGGTACTTC.

Note on this clonotype: The germline gene is not matched at one end of the junction; a read error may be the cause. The gene calls are TRBV12-3 or TRBV12-4 and TRBJ2-1, with a tentative D call TRBD2 (6 bases). The CDR3 totals 14 residues. The CDR3 DNA sequence: TGTGCCAGCAGTTTTTTAGCGGAGTACAATGAGCACTACTTC. It codes for CASSFLAEYNEHYF.

This clonotype turned up a few times. This rearrangement joins TRBV12-3 or TRBV12-4 to TRBJ2-7; a possible D gene is TRBD2 (6 bases). V was cut by 1 base and J by 0 bases, with 10 bases left in between. There are 15 residues in the CDR3. Here the CDR3 reads CASSLEGGNSYEQYF. The CDR3 coding sequence is TGTGCCAGCAGTTTAGAGGGCGGGAACTCCTACGAGCAGTACTTC.